A single sample is the source of the 28 T cell receptor beta chains below, sequenced in a study of graft-versus-host responses after intestinal transplantation. Repertoires were generated with immunoSEQ multiplex PCR, while TCRdb's copy carries only in-frame clones and drops some. The sample includes 50,000 to 75,000 clones, 90% of them seen just once. Antigen specificity for these receptors is unknown. The material sequenced was unstimulated CD8+ T cells sorted from spleen or lymph node cells, taken before transplant. The receptors were gathered from a human donor who was the organ donor for an intestinal transplant.

This chain uses TRBV7-3 with TRBJ2-5; 11 bases map to TRBD1. V shed 4 bases and J 5 bases; nucleotides not matched to a gene: 6. Germline-derived CDR1 and CDR2 are SGHTA and FQGTGA. CDR3 length: 15 residues. The CDR3 nucleotides read TGTGCCAGCAGCTCTGGACAGGGGGCTCTGGAGACCCAGTACTTC. This codes for CASSSGQGALETQYF.

The J gene is TRBJ2-7, the V gene TRBV5-1; 7 bases are a match to TRBD1. After removal of 5 bases from V and 4 bases from J, the junction contained 9 bases not matched to a gene. The CDR3 sequence is 14 residues long. The V gene's germline CDR1 is SGHRS and CDR2 YFSETQ. This CDR3 is CASSQKTGNYEQYF. CDR3 nucleotide sequence: TGCGCCAGCAGTCAGAAGACAGGGAATTACGAGCAGTACTTC.

The CDR3 here is CASSYSGGIGGTIYF. The CDR3 nucleotides are TGTGCCAGCAGTTACTCTGGGGGGATAGGAGGTACCATATATTTT. This rearrangement joins TRBV6-5 to TRBJ1-3, with D possibly matching TRBD1 (5 bases). Germline loops: CDR1 MNHEY, CDR2 SVGAGI. V was shortened by 0 bases and J by 10 bases, with 16 bases between the two germline ends. The CDR3 is 15 amino acids.

The rearrangement links TRBV10-3 to TRBJ2-3, with D possibly matching TRBD1 (5 bases). This CDR3 is 15 amino acids long. The germline V and J ends were trimmed by 3 bases and 2 bases, with 12 bases remaining between them. Germline loops: CDR1 ENHRY, CDR2 SYGVKD. The CDR3 region has the DNA TGTGCCATCAGTGAATTCCAGGGAACCACAGATACGCAGTATTTT. As protein: CAISEFQGTTDTQYF.

This clone has just one count. The chain uses TRBV19 and TRBJ1-1; D is undetermined. The CDR3 consists of 15 residues. Trimming shortened V by 3 bases and J by 3 bases, and 14 bases separated the two germline ends. Looked up from germline, CDR1 is LNHDA and CDR2 is SQIVND (reference sequence). CDR3 bases: TGTGCCAGTAGTATGAACGAGGGAGGGTACACTGAAGCTTTCTTT. Translation gives CASSMNEGGYTEAFF. Combining the CDR3 with reference TRBV19 and TRBJ1-1 gives the whole variable domain DGGITQSPKYLFRKEGQNVTLSCEQNLNHDAMYWYRQDPGQGLRLIYYSQIVNDFQKGDIAEGYSVSREKKESFPLTVTSAQKNPTAFYLCASSMNEGGYTEAFFGQGTRLTVV.

This clone was counted once. The chain couples TRBV7-9 to TRBJ2-7, with 10 nucleotides matching TRBD1. Germline lookup yields CDR1 SEHNR and CDR2 FQNEAQ (reference sequence). This CDR3 has 12 residues. The V and J ends lost 5 bases and 9 bases, in that order; junction bases with no gene match: 4. The CDR3: CASSDGTGVQYF. The DNA of the CDR3 is TGTGCCAGCAGCGACGGGACAGGGGTGCAGTACTTC.

V gene TRBV5-1 combines with J gene TRBJ2-4, with D maybe TRBD1 (5 bases). V lost 1 base, J lost 0 bases, and 5 bases lay in between. CDR3 length: 14 residues. CDR1 SGHRS and CDR2 YFSETQ come from the germline V gene. DNA for the CDR3: TGCGCCAGCAGCTTGACAGGAGCCAAAAACATTCAGTACTTC. Protein: CASSLTGAKNIQYF. Based on the CDR3 plus reference TRBV5-1 and TRBJ2-4, the full variable domain is KAGVTQTPRYLIKTRGQQVTLSCSPISGHRSVSWYQQTPGQGLQFLFEYFSETQRNKGNFPGRFSGRQFSNSRSEMNVSTLELGDSALYLCASSLTGAKNIQYFGAGTRLSVL.

The V gene is TRBV6-5, the J gene TRBJ1-6; 8 bases are shared with TRBD1. Looked up from germline, CDR1 is MNHEY and CDR2 is SVGAGI. This CDR3 has 15 residues. The V segment lost 4 bases and the J segment 8 bases; nucleotides outside the gene matches: 7. The CDR3 DNA follows: TGTGCCAGCAGTTGGCCGGGACAGGCCTATTCACCCCTCCACTTT. This encodes CASSWPGQAYSPLHF.

The chain is built from TRBV27 and TRBJ2-7; D is unclear. The CDR3 is 13 residues long. The V end was cut by 3 bases, the J end by 6 bases, with 12 bases between. The germline V gene has CDR1 MNHEY and CDR2 SMNVEV (reference sequence). The CDR3 DNA reads as TGTGCCAGCAGTTTTAGTAGCTTCGGCGAGCAGTACTTC. Protein sequence: CASSFSSFGEQYF.

This clone was seen only once. The rearrangement uses TRBV5-5 and TRBJ2-2; no clear D gene. CDR3 length: 14 amino acids. V lost 6 bases, J lost 0 bases, and 9 bases lay in between. Germline V gives CDR1 SGHKS, CDR2 YYEKEE (reference sequence). The CDR3 sequence: CASTVYPNTGELFF. In DNA, the CDR3 is TGTGCCAGCACCGTCTACCCGAACACCGGGGAGCTGTTTTTT. Full variable domain (outside the CDR3, taken from reference TRBV5-5 and TRBJ2-2): DAGVTQSPTHLIKTRGQQVTLRCSPISGHKSVSWYQQVLGQGPQFIFQYYEKEERGRGNFPDRFSARQFPNYSSELNVNALLLGDSALYLCASTVYPNTGELFFGEGSRLTVL.

Only a few counts were recorded for this clone. The rearrangement joins TRBV5-1 to TRBJ1-1; D not resolved. Germline V gene lookup returns CDR1 SGHRS and CDR2 YFSETQ. CDR3 length equals 12 residues. The V gene lost 1 base and the J gene lost 7 bases, with 8 bases spanning the gap. CDR3 sequence reads: CASSLWAIEAFF. In nucleotides, the CDR3 is TGCGCCAGCAGCTTGTGGGCGATTGAAGCTTTCTTT.

This clone is deemed medium-sized. The chain recombines TRBV6-5 with TRBJ2-5; 7 nucleotides agree with TRBD1. The CDR3 has 16 residues. J gave up 9 bases and V 0 bases, and 13 bases lay outside the gene matches. Per the germline V gene, CDR1 is MNHEY and CDR2 is SVGAGI. The DNA of the CDR3 is TGTGCCAGCAGTTACTCGTCCAGGGGGATGAGCCCTTCCCAGTACTTC. Protein sequence: CASSYSSRGMSPSQYF.

Only a few counts were recorded for this clone. The genes are TRBV28 and TRBJ2-3; 14 bases are a match to TRBD2. Germline CDR1 reads MDHEN; CDR2 reads SYDVKM. The ends lost 8 bases at V and 3 bases at J; junction bases unmatched: 1. This CDR3 region has 14 residues. CDR3 sequence: CASGLAGGTDTQYF. CDR3 DNA sequence: TGTGCCAGCGGACTAGCGGGAGGTACAGATACGCAGTATTTT.

V is TRBV5-1 and J is TRBJ2-3; 8 bases align to TRBD2. J was trimmed by 3 bases and V by 4 bases; bases with no gene match: 7. This CDR3 has 15 residues. Germline CDR1 and CDR2: SGHRS and YFSETQ. The CDR3 reads CASSRGLANTDTQYF. In nucleotides, the CDR3 is TGCGCCAGCAGCCGCGGACTAGCTAATACAGATACGCAGTATTTT.

The chain recombines TRBV9 with TRBJ2-3; weak D call: TRBD2 (6 bases). V lost 9 bases and J lost 5, with 16 bases in between. In germline, CDR1 is SGDLS, CDR2 YYNGEE. The CDR3 totals 13 residues. The CDR3 region has the DNA TGTGCCACCCGGGAGCACGCGGGAGATACGCAGTATTTT. It specifies CATREHAGDTQYF. The entire variable domain, with the rest obtained from reference TRBV9 and TRBJ2-3, is as follows: DSGVTQTPKHLITATGQRVTLRCSPRSGDLSVYWYQQSLDQGLQFLIQYYNGEERAKGNILERFSAQQFPDLHSELNLSSLELGDSALYFCATREHAGDTQYFGPGTRLTVL.

The rearrangement uses TRBV5-1 and TRBJ1-5, with a weak D call TRBD1 (5 bases). Germline loops: CDR1 SGHRS, CDR2 YFSETQ. The CDR3 sequence is 15 residues long. Trimming removed 4 bases at V and 1 base at J, with 12 bases between. CDR3 coding DNA: TGCGCCAGCAGCCCGGAAGGGGTAAGCAATCAGCCCCAGCATTTT. Translating gives CASSPEGVSNQPQHF.

The V call is TRBV5-4, the J call TRBJ2-5, with D possibly matching TRBD1 (6 bases). With the DNA end fitting TRBJ2-7 better, the J assignment may be wrong. Germline CDR1 and CDR2: SGHNT and YYREEE (reference sequence). This CDR3 has 14 amino acids. CDR3 nucleotides: TGTGCCAGCAGCGGTCCGGACAGATGGTACGAGCAGTACTTC. It encodes CASSGPDRWYEQYF.

The gene calls are TRBV10-3 and TRBJ2-7, with TRBD1 matching 8 bases. The germline V gene has CDR1 ENHRY and CDR2 SYGVKD. The J segment lost 0 bases and the V segment lost 3 bases, leaving 4 bases of the junction unmatched. The CDR3 extends over 15 amino acids. This chain's CDR3 is CAISDPGTGSYEQYF. The CDR3 nucleotides read TGTGCCATCAGTGACCCCGGGACAGGCTCCTACGAGCAGTACTTC.

The chain joins TRBV7-8 to TRBJ1-5; D is unclear. Per the germline V gene, CDR1 is SGHVS and CDR2 is FQNEAQ. The CDR3 is 12 residues long. V was shortened by 3 bases and J by 9 bases, with 9 bases between the two germline ends. CDR3 in DNA: TGTGCCAGCAGCTTGGGCCGGGGGCCCCAGCATTTT. It encodes CASSLGRGPQHF.

The V and J genes are TRBV30 and TRBJ2-1, with 7 bases aligning to TRBD2. The trim removed 3 bases at V and 10 bases at J, leaving 12 bases unmatched. CDR1 is GTSNPN and CDR2 is SVGIG in the germline V gene (reference sequence). CDR3 length: 14 residues. CDR3 bases: TGTGCCTGGAGCGGGGGGATTCTGGATCGAGAGCAGTTCTTC. Protein sequence: CAWSGGILDREQFF. The full variable domain, its missing parts supplied by reference TRBV30 and TRBJ2-1, is SQTIHQWPATLVQPVGSPLSLECTVEGTSNPNLYWYRQAAGRGLQLLFYSVGIGQISSEVPQNLSASRPQDRQFILSSKKLLLSDSGFYLCAWSGGILDREQFFGPGTRLTVL.

The rearrangement uses TRBV19 and TRBJ2-7; 7 bases line up with TRBD1. CDR1 is LNHDA, CDR2 SQIVND, per germline (reference sequence). The CDR3 consists of 15 residues. J gave up 0 bases and V 6 bases, and 8 bases lay outside the gene matches. The CDR3 DNA reads as TGTGCCAGTAGCGTTTCACAGGGGCCCTCCTACGAGCAGTACTTC. Amino acids: CASSVSQGPSYEQYF.

This clone is a singleton in its sample. The chain uses TRBV28 and TRBJ2-1; a possible D gene is TRBD2 (5 bases). Germline loops: CDR1 MDHEN, CDR2 SYDVKM. The V end lost 2 bases, the J end lost 9 bases, and 14 bases lay between the germline ends. CDR3 length: 14 residues. CDR3 loop: CASSLLADIGEQFF. CDR3 DNA sequence: TGTGCCAGCAGTTTACTAGCCGACATAGGTGAGCAGTTCTTC.

This chain uses TRBV19 with TRBJ2-3; 11 bases fit TRBD2. J was trimmed by 5 bases and V by 6 bases; bases with no gene match: 7. The CDR3 runs to 15 residues. Looked up from germline, CDR1 is LNHDA and CDR2 is SQIVND (reference sequence). In DNA, the CDR3 is TGTGCCAGTAGGATACTAGCGGGAGATATAGATACGCAGTATTTT. It translates to CASRILAGDIDTQYF.

This chain joins TRBV28 and TRBJ1-5; no reliable D call. Trimming stripped 8 bases from V and 4 bases from J, with 21 bases between. This CDR3 is built from 16 residues. Germline values: CDR1 MDHEN, CDR2 SYDVKM. The CDR3 DNA reads TGTGCCAGCGGCTCTCGCAGGTTGTTGGATAATCAGCCCCAGCATTTT. This encodes CASGSRRLLDNQPQHF.

The chain combines TRBV6-6 with TRBJ1-2, with TRBD1 matching 8 bases. The CDR3 covers 12 residues. The V gene's germline CDR1 is MNHNY and CDR2 SVGAGI (reference sequence). Germline trimming cut 5 bases from V and 11 bases from J; bases unmatched to any gene: 7. This chain's CDR3 is CASSGDRGVYTF. The CDR3 DNA is TGTGCCAGCAGTGGCGACAGGGGAGTGTACACCTTC.

This chain uses TRBV2 with TRBJ1-1; D is uncertain. Trimming left V 8 bases short and J 2 bases short, with 12 bases between. Germline CDR1 and CDR2: SNHLY and FYNNEI. The CDR3 runs 13 residues. CDR3 nucleotides: TGTGCCAGCCTCATGTACAGCAACACTGAAGCTTTCTTT. Residues: CASLMYSNTEAFF.

This sequence joins TRBV6-1 and TRBJ2-7; 16 bases map to TRBD2. Germline CDR1 MNHNS, CDR2 SASEGT. Trimming removed 1 base from V and 12 bases from J; junction bases left unmatched: 6. The length of the CDR3 is 15 residues. The CDR3 loop reads CASSEGAGTSGRAYF. CDR3 nucleotides: TGTGCCAGCAGTGAAGGGGCGGGGACTAGCGGGAGGGCGTACTTC.

The chain employs TRBV28 and TRBJ2-1; D not certain. Trimming stripped 3 bases from V and 2 bases from J, with 2 bases between. CDR1 is MDHEN, CDR2 SYDVKM, per germline. The CDR3 loop spans 12 amino acids. The chain's CDR3 is CASSFTYNEQFF. CDR3 coding DNA: TGTGCCAGCAGTTTTACCTACAATGAGCAGTTCTTC.